Listed here is a single T cell receptor beta chain. This entry is derived from a study of CD8+ T cells in alopecia areata. The germline CDR1 and CDR2 sequences are LNHNV and YYDKDF (reference sequence). V dropped 5 bases and J dropped 9; count of bases not matched to a gene: 11. This CDR3 region has 15 residues. Stated treatment: oral pan-JAK inhibitor, 5-10 mg twice daily. Sequencing templates came from extracted RNA that was reverse transcribed into cDNA. Profiled with immunoSEQ multiplex PCR; TCRdb holds only in-frame clones, not every one. The sample holds fewer than 250,000 clones; around two fifths are singletons and the top ten take about 2.6%.

The chain joins TRBV15 to TRBJ2-1, with 9 bases identical to TRBD2. This material consisted of CD4+ T cells sorted from blood, taken around week 37, from a patient treated with tofacitinib. This sequence was found in a human donor with alopecia areata. Here the CDR3 reads CATSGTPGLASEQFF. CDR3 coding DNA: TGTGCCACCAGCGGAACCCCGGGACTAGCTAGTGAGCAGTTCTTC. Full variable domain (missing parts from reference TRBV15 and TRBJ2-1): DAMVIQNPRYQVTQFGKPVTLSCSQTLNHNVMYWYQQKSSQAPKLLFHYYDKDFNNEADTPDNFQSRRPNTSFCFLDIRSPGLGDTAMYLCATSGTPGLASEQFFGPGTRLTVL.